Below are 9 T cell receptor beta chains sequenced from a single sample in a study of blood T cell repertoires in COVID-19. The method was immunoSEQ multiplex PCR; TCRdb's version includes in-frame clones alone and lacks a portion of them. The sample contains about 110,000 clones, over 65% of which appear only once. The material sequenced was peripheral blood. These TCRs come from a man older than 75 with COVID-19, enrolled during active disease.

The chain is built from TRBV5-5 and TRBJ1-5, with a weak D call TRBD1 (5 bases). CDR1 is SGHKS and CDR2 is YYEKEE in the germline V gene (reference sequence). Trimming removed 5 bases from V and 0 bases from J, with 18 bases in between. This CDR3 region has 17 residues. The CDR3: CASSANWGDTSNQPQHF. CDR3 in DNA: TGTGCCAGCAGTGCGAATTGGGGCGATACTAGCAATCAGCCCCAGCATTTT.

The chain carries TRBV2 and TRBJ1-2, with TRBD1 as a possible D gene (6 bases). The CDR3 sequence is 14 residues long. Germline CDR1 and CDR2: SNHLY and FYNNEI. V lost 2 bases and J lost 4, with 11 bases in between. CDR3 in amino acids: CASSEIGGSYGYTF. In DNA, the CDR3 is TGTGCCAGCAGTGAAATAGGGGGAAGCTATGGCTACACCTTC.

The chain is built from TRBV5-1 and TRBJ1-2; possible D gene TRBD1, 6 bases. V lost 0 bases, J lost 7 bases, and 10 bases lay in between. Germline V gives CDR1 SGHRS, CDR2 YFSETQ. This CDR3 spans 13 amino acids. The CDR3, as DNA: TGCGCCAGCAGCTTGGCAGGGGACGGTGGCTACACCTTC. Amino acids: CASSLAGDGGYTF.

CDR3 coding DNA: TGTGCCAGCAGTCTGGGACTAGCGGTAGGGCGGCAGTTCTTC. It encodes CASSLGLAVGRQFF. This chain links TRBV7-9 with TRBJ2-1, with TRBD2 matching 11 bases. The CDR3 contains 14 residues. The germline V gene has CDR1 SEHNR and CDR2 FQNEAQ (reference sequence). The ends lost 6 bases at V and 12 bases at J; junction bases unmatched: 10.

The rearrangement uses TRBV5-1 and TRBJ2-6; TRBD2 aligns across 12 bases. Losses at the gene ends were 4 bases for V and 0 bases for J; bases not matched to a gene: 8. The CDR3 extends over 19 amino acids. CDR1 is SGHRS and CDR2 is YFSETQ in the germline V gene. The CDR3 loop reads CASSTGTSGPNSGANVLTF. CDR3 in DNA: TGCGCCAGCAGCACCGGGACTAGCGGGCCTAACTCTGGGGCCAACGTCCTGACTTTC.

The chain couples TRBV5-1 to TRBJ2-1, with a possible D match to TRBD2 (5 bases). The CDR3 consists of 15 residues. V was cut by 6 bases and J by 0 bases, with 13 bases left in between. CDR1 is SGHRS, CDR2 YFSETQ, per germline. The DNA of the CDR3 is TGCGCCAGCACCTCGGGGTATTCCTCCTACAATGAGCAGTTCTTC. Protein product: CASTSGYSSYNEQFF.

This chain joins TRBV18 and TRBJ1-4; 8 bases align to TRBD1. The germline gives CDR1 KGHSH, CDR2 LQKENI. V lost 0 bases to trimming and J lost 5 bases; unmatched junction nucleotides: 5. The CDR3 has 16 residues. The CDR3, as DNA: TGTGCCAGCTCACCACCTACGACAGGGGCGAATGAAAAACTGTTTTTT. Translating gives CASSPPTTGANEKLFF.

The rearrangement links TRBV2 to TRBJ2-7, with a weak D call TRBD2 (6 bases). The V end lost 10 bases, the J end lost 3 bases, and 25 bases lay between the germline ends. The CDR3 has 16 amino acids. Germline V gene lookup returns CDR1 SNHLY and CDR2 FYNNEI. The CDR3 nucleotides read TGTGCCAACACCCCTTTCGGCCTAGCGCGACACTACGAGCAGTACTTC. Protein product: CANTPFGLARHYEQYF.

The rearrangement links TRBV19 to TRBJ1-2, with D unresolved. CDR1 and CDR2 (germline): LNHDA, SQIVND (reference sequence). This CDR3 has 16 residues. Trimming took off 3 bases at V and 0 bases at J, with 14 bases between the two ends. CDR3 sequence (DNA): TGTGCCAGTAGTATTTCCGCGGGAGGACCTAACTATGGCTACACCTTC. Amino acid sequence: CASSISAGGPNYGYTF.